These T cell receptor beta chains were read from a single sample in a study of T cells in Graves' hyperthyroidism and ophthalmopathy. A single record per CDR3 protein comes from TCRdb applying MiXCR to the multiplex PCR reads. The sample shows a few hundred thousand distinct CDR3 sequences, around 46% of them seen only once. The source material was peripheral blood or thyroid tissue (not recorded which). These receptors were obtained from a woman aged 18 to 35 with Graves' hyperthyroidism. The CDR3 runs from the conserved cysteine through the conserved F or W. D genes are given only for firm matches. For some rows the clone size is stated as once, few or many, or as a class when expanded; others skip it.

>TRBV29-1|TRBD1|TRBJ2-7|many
TGCAGCGCTGGGACAGACTACGAGCAGTACTTC
CSAGTDYEQYF
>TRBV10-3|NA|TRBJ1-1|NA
TGTGCCATCAGGAGCGGGGAAGGGGCGGGCACTGAAGCTTTCTTT
CAIRSGEGAGTEAFF
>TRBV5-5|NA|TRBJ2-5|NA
TGTGCCAGCAGCTTCGGACAGCGGAATCAGTACTTC
CASSFGQRNQYF
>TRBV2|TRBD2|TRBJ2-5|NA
TGTGCCAGCAGTGAAGGAGCGGGAGGCATAGAGACCCAGTACTTC
CASSEGAGGIETQYF
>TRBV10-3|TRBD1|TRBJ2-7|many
TGTGCCATCAGTGGGCAGGGGGAACGGGAGCAGTACTTC
CAISGQGEREQYF
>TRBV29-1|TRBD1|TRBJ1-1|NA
TGCAGCGTTGGCGGGACAGGGGGCTGGGAAGCTTTCTTT
CSVGGTGGWEAFF
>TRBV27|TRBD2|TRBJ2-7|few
TGTGCCAGCAGTCTCACCGCCTCGACTAGCGGTAGCTACTTC
CASSLTASTSGSYF
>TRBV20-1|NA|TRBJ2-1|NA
TGCAGTGCTTTACGGGGAAATAACAATGAGCAGTTCTTC
CSALRGNNNEQFF
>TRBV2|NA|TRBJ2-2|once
TGTGCCAGCAGTGACGGACCCACGCCGGGTGAGCTGTTTTTT
CASSDGPTPGELFF
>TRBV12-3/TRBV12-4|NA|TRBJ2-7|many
TGTGCCAGCAGCCCTTATCGGCTGACCTACGAGCAGTACTTC
CASSPYRLTYEQYF
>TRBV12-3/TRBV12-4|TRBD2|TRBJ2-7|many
TGTGCCAGCAGTGATGACTATAGCGGGCCCTACTACGAGCAGTACTTC
CASSDDYSGPYYEQYF
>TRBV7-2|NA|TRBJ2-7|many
TGTGCCAGCAGCGCTAGCGGCCGGGACATGACTTACGAGCAGTACTTC
CASSASGRDMTYEQYF
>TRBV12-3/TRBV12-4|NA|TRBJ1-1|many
TGTGCCAGCAGTTTATTGGACGGCACTGAAGCTTTCTTT
CASSLLDGTEAFF
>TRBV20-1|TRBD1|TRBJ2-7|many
TGCAGTGTTAGACTGGACAGGACCTACGAGCAGTACTTC
CSVRLDRTYEQYF
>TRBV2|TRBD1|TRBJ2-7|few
TGTGCCAGCAGTTCCACCCCAGGGGGCCTGTACGAGCAGTACTTC
CASSSTPGGLYEQYF
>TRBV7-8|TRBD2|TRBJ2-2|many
TGTGCCAGCAGCGCCAAGACTAGCGGGAGTGGGGCCGGGGAGCTGTTTTTT
CASSAKTSGSGAGELFF
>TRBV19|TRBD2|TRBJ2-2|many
TGTGCCAGTAGCAGAACTAGCGGGAGGGCCAAGGCCGGGGAGCTGTTTTTT
CASSRTSGRAKAGELFF
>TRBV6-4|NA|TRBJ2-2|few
TGTGCCAGCAGTACACAGGGTATTAGGGACACCGGGGAGCTGTTTTTT
CASSTQGIRDTGELFF
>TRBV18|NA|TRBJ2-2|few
TGTGCCAGCTCATCCCGGACACAGAACACCGGGGAGCTGTTTTTT
CASSSRTQNTGELFF
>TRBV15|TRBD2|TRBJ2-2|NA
TGTGCCACCAGCCCAACTAGCGGGAGCGGCACCGGGGAGCTGTTTTTT
CATSPTSGSGTGELFF
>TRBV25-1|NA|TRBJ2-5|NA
TGTGCCAGCAGTGCTAGAGAGCCCTACAGGGACCCAGAGACCCAGTACTTC
CASSAREPYRDPETQYF
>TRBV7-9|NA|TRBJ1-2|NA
TGTGCCAGCAGCTTATTATGGGTTTTGTCGCCACGAGCTAACTATGGCTACACCTTC
CASSLLWVLSPRANYGYTF
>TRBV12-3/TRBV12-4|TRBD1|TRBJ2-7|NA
TGTGCCAGCAGACGGACAGGGACTGGCGAGCAGTACTTC
CASRRTGTGEQYF
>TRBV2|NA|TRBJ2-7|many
TGTGCCACCCAAGGAGGACAGTACGAGCAGTACTTC
CATQGGQYEQYF
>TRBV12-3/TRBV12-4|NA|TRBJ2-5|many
TGTGCCAGCAGCTATTATGGGCGGGACAGACAGACCCAGTACTTC
CASSYYGRDRQTQYF
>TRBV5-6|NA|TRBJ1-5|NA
TGTGCCAGCAGCTTGGGGGGTTGGCCGGGGCAGCCCCAGCATTTT
CASSLGGWPGQPQHF
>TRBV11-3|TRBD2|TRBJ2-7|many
TGTGCCAGCAGCTTAGTGCGTAGCGGGAGCTACGAGCAGTACTTC
CASSLVRSGSYEQYF
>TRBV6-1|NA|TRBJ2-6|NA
TGTGCCAGCAGTGAGGGGTTCTCTGGGGCCAACGTCCTGACTTTC
CASSEGFSGANVLTF
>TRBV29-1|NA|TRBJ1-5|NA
TGCAGCTTTCGTCCAAGCAATCAGCCCCAGCATTTT
CSFRPSNQPQHF
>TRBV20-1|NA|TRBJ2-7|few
TGCAGTGCTAGAGACAGGGGTCCGGCCTACGAGCAGTACTTC
CSARDRGPAYEQYF
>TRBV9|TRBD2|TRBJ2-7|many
TGTGCCAGCAGCAGCGGGGTTACCTACGAGCAGTACTTC
CASSSGVTYEQYF
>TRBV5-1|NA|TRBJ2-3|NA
TGCGCCAGCAGCTTGGTTCGGGGCGGAGATACGCAGTATTTT
CASSLVRGGDTQYF
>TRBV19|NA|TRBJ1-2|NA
TGTGCCAGTAGTATATCTAGCGGGAGGGGCGCAAGGGGCTACACCTTC
CASSISSGRGARGYTF
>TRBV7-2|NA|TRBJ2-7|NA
TGTGCCAGCAGCTTGCCCTTCGCGGGCAACGAGCAGTACTTC
CASSLPFAGNEQYF
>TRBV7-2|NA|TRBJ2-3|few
TGTGCCAGCACCTACTCAGATACGCAGTATTTT
CASTYSDTQYF
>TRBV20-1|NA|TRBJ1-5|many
TGCATGCAGCCCAATCAGCCCCAGCATTTT
CMQPNQPQHF
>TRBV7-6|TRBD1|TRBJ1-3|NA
TGTGCCAGCAGCCACGACAGGGGAGACACCGGGGAGCCTGGAAACACCATATATTTT
CASSHDRGDTGEPGNTIYF
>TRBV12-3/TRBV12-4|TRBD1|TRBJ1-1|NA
TGTGCCAGCAGTAGAACAGGGGAATCTGGAAACACTGAAGCTTTCTTT
CASSRTGESGNTEAFF
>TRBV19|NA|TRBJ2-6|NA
TGTGCCAGTAAAGGGGCCATCGTCCTGACTTTC
CASKGAIVLTF
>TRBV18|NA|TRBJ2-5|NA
TGTGCCAGCTCACTGAGCTTTTTCGGCACAGAACAAGAGACCCAGTACTTC
CASSLSFFGTEQETQYF
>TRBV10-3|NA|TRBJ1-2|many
TGTGCCATCAGTGACTCCCGGGGCCTCTATGGCTACACCTTC
CAISDSRGLYGYTF
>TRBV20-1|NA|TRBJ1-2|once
TGCAGTGCTCCGAAGCGGGAGGGCGGGAGCTATGGCTACACCTTC
CSAPKREGGSYGYTF
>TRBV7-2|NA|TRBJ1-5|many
TGTGCCAGCAGCTCACAGGGTTGGCAGCCCCAGCATTTT
CASSSQGWQPQHF